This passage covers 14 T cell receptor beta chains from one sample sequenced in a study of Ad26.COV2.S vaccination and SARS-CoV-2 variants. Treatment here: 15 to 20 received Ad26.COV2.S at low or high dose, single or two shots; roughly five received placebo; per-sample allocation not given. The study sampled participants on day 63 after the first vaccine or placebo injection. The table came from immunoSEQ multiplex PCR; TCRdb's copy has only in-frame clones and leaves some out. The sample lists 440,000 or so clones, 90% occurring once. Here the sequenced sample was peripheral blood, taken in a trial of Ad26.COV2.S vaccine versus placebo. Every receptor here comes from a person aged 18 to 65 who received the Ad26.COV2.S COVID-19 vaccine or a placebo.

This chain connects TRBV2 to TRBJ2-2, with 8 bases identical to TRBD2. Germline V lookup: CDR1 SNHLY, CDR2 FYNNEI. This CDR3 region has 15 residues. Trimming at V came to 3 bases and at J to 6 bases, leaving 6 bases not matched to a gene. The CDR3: CASSEGLVYSGELFF. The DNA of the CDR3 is TGTGCCAGCAGTGAGGGACTAGTATATTCCGGGGAGCTGTTTTTT. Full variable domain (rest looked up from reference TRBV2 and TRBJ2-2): EPEVTQTPSHQVTQMGQEVILRCVPISNHLYFYWYRQILGQKVEFLVSFYNNEISEKSEIFDDQFSVERPDGSNFTLKIRSTKLEDSAMYFCASSEGLVYSGELFFGEGSRLTVL.

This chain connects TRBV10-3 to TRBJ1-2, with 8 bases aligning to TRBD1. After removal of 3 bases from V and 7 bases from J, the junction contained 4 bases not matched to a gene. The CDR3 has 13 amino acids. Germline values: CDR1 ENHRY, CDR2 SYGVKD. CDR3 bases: TGTGCCATCAGTGAAACAGGGGGGGGTGGCTACACCTTC. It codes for CAISETGGGGYTF.

CDR3 in DNA: TGTGCCAGCAGGAAGGGGTCGTCTAACAATGAGCAGTTCTTC. Translation: CASRKGSSNNEQFF. The chain links TRBV6-5 to TRBJ2-1; tentative D call: TRBD1 (5 bases). Germline V gene data show CDR1 as MNHEY and CDR2 as SVGAGI. V was pared by 6 bases and J by 5 bases, with 14 bases between. The CDR3 covers 14 residues.

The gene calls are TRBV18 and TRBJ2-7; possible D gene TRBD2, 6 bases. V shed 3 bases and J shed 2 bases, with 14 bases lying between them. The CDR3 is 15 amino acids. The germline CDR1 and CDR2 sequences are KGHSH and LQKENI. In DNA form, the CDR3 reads TGTGCCAGCTCACCGACTAGTGGCCCCACCTACGAGCAGTACTTC. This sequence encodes CASSPTSGPTYEQYF.

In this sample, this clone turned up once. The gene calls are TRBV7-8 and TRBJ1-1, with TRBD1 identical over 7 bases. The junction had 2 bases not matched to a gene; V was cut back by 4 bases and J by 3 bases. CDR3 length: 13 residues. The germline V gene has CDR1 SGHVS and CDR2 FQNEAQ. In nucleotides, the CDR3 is TGTGCCAGCAGCTATACAGGGGACACTGAAGCTTTCTTT. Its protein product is CASSYTGDTEAFF.

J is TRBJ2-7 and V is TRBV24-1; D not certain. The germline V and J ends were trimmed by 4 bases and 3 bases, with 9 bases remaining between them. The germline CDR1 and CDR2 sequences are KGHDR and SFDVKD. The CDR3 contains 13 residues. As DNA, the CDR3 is TGTGCCACCAGTGACCCCGATAACTACGAGCAGTACTTC. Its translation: CATSDPDNYEQYF.

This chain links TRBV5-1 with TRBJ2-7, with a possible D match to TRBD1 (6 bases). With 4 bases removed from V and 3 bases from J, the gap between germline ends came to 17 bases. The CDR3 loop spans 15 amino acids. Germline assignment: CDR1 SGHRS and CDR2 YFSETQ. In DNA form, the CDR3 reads TGCGCCAGCAGCCTCAAGGACAGTACATTCTACGAGCAGTACTTC. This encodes CASSLKDSTFYEQYF.

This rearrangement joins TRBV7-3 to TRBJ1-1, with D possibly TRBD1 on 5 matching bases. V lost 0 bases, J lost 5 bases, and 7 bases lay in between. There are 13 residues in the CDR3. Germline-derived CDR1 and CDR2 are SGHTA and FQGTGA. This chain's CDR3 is CASSLTGGTEAFF. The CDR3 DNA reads TGTGCCAGCAGCTTAACTGGGGGAACTGAAGCTTTCTTT.

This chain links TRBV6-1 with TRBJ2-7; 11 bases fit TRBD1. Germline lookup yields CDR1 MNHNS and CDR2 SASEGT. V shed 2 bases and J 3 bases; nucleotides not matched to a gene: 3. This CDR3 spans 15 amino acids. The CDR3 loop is CASSEMGTGGYEQYF. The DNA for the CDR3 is TGTGCCAGCAGTGAAATGGGGACAGGGGGCTACGAGCAGTACTTC.

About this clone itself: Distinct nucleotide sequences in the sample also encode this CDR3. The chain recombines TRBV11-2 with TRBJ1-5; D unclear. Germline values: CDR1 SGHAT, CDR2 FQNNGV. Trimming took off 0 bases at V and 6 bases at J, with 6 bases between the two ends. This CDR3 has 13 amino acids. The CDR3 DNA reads TGTGCCAGCAGCTTAGAAGGCGGTCAGCCCCAGCATTTT. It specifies CASSLEGGQPQHF.

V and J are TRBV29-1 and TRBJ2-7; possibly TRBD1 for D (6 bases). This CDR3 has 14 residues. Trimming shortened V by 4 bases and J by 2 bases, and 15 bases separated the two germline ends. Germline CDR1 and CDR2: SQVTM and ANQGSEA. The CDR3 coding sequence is TGCAGCGTTGGAGTCTGGGACAAAGCCTACGAGCAGTACTTC. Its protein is CSVGVWDKAYEQYF.

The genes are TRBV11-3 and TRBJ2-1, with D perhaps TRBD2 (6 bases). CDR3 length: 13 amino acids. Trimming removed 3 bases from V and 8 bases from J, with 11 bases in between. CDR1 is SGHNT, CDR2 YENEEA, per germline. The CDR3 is CASSFGGPHEQFF. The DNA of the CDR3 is TGTGCCAGCAGCTTCGGAGGGCCCCATGAGCAGTTCTTC.

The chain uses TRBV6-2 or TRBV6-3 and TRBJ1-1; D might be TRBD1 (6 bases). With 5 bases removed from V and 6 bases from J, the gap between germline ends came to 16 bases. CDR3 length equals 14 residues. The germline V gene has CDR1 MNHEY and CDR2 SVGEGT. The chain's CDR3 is CASSPATGSPEAFF. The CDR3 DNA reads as TGTGCCAGCAGTCCCGCGACAGGTTCCCCTGAAGCTTTCTTT.

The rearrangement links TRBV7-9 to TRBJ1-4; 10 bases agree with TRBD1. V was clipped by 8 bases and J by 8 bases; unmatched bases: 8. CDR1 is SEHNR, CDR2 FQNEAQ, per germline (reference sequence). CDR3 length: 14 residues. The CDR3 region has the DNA TGTGCCAGCGGGGGTTGGGACAGGGGCGAAAAACTGTTTTTT. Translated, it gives CASGGWDRGEKLFF. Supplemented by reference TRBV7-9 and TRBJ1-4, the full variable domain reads DTGVSQNPRHKITKRGQNVTFRCDPISEHNRLYWYRQTLGQGPEFLTYFQNEAQLEKSRLLSDRFSAERPKGSFSTLEIQRTEQGDSAMYLCASGGWDRGEKLFFGSGTQLSVL.